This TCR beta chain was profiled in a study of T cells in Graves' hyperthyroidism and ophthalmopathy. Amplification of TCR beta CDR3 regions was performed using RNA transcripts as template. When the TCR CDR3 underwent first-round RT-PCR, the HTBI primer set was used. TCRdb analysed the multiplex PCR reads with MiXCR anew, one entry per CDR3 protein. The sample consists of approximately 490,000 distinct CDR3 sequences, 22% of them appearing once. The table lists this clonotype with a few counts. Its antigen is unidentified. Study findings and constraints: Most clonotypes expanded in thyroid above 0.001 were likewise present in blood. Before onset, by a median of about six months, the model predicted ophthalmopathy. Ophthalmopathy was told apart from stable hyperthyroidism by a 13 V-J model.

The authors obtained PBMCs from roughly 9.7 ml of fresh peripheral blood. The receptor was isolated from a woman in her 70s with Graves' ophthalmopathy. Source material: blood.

The CDR3 region has the DNA TGTGCCAGCAGCGCGACAGTCGCCTACGAGCAGTACTTC. Translating it yields CASSATVAYEQYF. This chain connects TRBV7-9 to TRBJ2-7; D may be TRBD1 (5 bases). V dropped 5 bases and J dropped 2 bases, with 10 bases sitting between them. From germline, CDR1 is SEHNR and CDR2 FQNEAQ (reference sequence). This CDR3 has 13 residues.